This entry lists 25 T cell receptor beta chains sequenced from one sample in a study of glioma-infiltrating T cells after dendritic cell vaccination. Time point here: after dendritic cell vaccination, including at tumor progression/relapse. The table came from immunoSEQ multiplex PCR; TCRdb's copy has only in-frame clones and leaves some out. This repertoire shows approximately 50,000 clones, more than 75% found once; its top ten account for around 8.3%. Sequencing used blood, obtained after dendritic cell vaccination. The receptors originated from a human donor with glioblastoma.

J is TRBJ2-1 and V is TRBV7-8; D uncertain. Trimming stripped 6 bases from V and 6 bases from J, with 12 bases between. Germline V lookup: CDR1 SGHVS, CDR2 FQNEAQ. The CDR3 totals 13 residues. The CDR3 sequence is CASRKQVGNEQFF. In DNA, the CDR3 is TGTGCCAGCAGAAAGCAGGTTGGCAATGAGCAGTTCTTC.

The CDR3 reads CASSLEGGVPIGELFF. The CDR3 DNA sequence: TGTGCCAGCAGCTTAGAGGGCGGGGTACCTATCGGGGAGCTGTTTTTT. The rearrangement links TRBV11-2 to TRBJ2-2; weak D call: TRBD2 (6 bases). Germline V gives CDR1 SGHAT, CDR2 FQNNGV. V lost 0 bases, J lost 7 bases, and 15 bases lay in between. The length of the CDR3 is 16 residues.

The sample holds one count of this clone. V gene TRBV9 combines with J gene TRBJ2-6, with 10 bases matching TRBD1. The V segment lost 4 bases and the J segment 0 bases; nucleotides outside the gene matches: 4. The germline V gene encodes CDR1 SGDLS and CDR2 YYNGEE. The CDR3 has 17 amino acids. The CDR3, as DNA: TGTGCCAGCAGCCCCCGGGACAGGGGCTCTGGGGCCAACGTCCTGACTTTC. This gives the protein CASSPRDRGSGANVLTF.

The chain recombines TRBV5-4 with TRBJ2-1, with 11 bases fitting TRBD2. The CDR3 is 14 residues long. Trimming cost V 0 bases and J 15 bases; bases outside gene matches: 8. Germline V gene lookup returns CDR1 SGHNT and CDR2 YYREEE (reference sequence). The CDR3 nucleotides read TGTGCCAGCAGCTTGGCGGGACTAGCGGACCGGGGGTTCTTC. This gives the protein CASSLAGLADRGFF.

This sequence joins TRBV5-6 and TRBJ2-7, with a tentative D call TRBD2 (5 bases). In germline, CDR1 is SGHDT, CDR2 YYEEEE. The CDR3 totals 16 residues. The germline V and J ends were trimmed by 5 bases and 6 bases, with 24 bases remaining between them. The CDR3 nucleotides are TGTGCCAGCAGTTACCCCGGGGTTCGTAGCCGTCGCGAGCAGTACTTC. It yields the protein CASSYPGVRSRREQYF.

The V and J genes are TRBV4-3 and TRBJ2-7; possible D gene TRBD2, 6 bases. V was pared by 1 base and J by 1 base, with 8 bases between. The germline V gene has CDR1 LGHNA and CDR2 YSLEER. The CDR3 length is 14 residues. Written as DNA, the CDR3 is TGCGCCAGCAGCCAAGCCCGGGGGTCCTACGAGCAGTACTTC. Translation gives CASSQARGSYEQYF.

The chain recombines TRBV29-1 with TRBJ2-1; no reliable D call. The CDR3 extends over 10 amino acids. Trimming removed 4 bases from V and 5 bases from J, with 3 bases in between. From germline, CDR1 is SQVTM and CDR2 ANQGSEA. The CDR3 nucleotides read TGCAGCGTTGCAGACAATGAGCAGTTCTTC. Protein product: CSVADNEQFF.

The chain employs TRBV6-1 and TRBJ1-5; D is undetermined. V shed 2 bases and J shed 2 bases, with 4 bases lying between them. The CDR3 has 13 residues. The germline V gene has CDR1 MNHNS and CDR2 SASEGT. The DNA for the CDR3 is TGTGCCAGCAGTGAATCGGGCAATCAGCCCCAGCATTTT. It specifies CASSESGNQPQHF.

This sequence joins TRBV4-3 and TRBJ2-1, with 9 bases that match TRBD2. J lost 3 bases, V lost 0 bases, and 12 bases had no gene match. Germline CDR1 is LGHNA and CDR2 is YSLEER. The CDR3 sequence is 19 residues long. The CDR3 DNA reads TGCGCCAGCAGCCAAGATCTTAGCGGGGGCCCTAACTTCTACAATGAGCAGTTCTTC. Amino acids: CASSQDLSGGPNFYNEQFF.

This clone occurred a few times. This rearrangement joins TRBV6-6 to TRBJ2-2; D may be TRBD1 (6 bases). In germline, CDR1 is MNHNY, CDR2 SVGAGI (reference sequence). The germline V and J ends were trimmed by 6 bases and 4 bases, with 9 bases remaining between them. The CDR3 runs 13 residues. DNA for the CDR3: TGTGCCAGCAGGGACAGAGCCACCGGGGAGCTGTTTTTT. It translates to CASRDRATGELFF.

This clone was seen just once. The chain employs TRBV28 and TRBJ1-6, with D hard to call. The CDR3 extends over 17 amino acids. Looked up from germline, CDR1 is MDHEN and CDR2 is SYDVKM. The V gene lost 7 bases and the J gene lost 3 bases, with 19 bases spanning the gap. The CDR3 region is CASTKTLPSHYNSPLHF. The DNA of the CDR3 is TGTGCCAGCACGAAGACACTACCTAGCCACTATAATTCACCCCTCCACTTT. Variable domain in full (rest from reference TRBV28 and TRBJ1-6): DVKVTQSSRYLVKRTGEKVFLECVQDMDHENMFWYRQDPGLGLRLIYFSYDVKMKEKGDIPEGYSVSREKKERFSLILESASTNQTSMYLCASTKTLPSHYNSPLHFGNGTRLTVT.

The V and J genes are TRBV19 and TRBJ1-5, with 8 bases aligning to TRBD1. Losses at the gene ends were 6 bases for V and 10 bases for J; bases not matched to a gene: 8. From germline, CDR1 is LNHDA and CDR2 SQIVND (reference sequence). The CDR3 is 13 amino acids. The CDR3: CASSGQGSDPQHF. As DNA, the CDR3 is TGTGCCAGTAGCGGACAGGGTAGTGATCCCCAGCATTTT.

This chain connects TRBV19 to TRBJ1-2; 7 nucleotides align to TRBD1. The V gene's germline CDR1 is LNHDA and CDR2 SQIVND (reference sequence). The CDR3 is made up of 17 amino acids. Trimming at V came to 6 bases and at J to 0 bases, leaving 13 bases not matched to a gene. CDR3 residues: CASSLGQVGAANYGYTF. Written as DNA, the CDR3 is TGTGCCAGTAGCCTCGGACAGGTGGGAGCCGCTAACTATGGCTACACCTTC. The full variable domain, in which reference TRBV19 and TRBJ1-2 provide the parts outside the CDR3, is DGGITQSPKYLFRKEGQNVTLSCEQNLNHDAMYWYRQDPGQGLRLIYYSQIVNDFQKGDIAEGYSVSREKKESFPLTVTSAQKNPTAFYLCASSLGQVGAANYGYTFGSGTRLTVV.

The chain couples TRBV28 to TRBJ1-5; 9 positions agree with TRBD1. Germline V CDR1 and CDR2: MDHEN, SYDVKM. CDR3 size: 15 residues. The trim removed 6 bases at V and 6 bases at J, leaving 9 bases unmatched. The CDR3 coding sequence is TGTGCCAGCAGCACGGTAGGACAGGGGTCTCAGCCCCAGCATTTT. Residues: CASSTVGQGSQPQHF.

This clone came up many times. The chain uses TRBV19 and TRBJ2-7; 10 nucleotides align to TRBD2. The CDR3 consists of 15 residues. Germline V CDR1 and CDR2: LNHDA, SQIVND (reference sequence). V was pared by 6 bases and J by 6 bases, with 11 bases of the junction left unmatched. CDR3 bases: TGTGCCAGTAGCCGACTAGCGGGTACTCTCCGCGAGCAGTACTTC. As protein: CASSRLAGTLREQYF.

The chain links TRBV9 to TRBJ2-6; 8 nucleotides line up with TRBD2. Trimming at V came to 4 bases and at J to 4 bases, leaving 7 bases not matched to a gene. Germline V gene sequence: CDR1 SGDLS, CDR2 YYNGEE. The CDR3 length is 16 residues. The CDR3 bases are TGTGCCAGCAGCTTCACGGGGGGGTTGGGGGCCAACGTCCTGACTTTC. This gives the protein CASSFTGGLGANVLTF.

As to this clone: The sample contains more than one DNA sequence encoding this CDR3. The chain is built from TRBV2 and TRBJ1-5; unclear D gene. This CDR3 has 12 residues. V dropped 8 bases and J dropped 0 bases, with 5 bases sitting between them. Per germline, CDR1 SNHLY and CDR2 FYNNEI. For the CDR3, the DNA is TGTGCCAGCCAAATTAGCAATCAGCCCCAGCATTTT. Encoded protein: CASQISNQPQHF.

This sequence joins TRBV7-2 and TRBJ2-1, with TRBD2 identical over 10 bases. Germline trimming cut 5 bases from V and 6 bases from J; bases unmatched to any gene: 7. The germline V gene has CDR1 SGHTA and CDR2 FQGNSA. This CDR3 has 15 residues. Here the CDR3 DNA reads TGTGCCAGCAGCGCCTCAGCGGGGGGGTTCAATGAGCAGTTCTTC. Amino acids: CASSASAGGFNEQFF.

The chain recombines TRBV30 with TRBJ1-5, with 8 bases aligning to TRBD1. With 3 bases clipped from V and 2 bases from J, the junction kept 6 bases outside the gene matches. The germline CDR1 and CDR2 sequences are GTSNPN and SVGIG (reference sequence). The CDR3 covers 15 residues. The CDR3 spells CAWRARGLGNQPQHF. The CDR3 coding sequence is TGTGCCTGGAGGGCCAGGGGGCTCGGCAATCAGCCCCAGCATTTT.

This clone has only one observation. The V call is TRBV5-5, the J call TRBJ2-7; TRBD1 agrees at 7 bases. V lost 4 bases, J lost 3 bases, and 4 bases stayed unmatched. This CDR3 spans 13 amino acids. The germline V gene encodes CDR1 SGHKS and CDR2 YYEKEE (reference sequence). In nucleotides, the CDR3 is TGTGCCAGCAGCCCCTCAGGGGGCTACGAGCAGTACTTC. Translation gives CASSPSGGYEQYF.

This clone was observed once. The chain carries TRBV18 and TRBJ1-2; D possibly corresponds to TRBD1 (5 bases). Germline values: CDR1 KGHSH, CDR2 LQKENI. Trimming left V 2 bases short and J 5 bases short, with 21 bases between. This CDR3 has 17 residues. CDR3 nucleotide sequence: TGTGCCAGCTCACCAACAGCTACAGACAGCTCTTATTATGGCTACACCTTC. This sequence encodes CASSPTATDSSYYGYTF.

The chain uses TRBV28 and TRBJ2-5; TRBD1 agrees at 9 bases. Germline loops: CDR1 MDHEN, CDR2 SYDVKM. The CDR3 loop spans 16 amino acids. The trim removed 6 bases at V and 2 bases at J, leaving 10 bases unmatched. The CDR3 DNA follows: TGTGCCAGCAGGGCCTCCAAACAGGGGGCTCAAGAGACCCAGTACTTC. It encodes CASRASKQGAQETQYF.

The CDR3 region is CASSLGRRLVYNEQFF. The DNA of the CDR3 is TGTGCCAGCAGCTTAGGTAGGCGACTAGTATACAATGAGCAGTTCTTC. The rearrangement links TRBV7-2 to TRBJ2-1; the D gene is possibly TRBD2 (6 bases). The CDR3 extends over 16 amino acids. V shed 1 base and J shed 4 bases, with 14 bases lying between them. Germline V gene data show CDR1 as SGHTA and CDR2 as FQGNSA.

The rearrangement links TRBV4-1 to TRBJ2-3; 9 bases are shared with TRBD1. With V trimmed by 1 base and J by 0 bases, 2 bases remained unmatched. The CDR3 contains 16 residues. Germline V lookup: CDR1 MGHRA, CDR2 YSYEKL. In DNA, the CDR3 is TGCGCCAGCAGCCAAGGGGACAGGGCGAGCACAGATACGCAGTATTTT. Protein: CASSQGDRASTDTQYF.

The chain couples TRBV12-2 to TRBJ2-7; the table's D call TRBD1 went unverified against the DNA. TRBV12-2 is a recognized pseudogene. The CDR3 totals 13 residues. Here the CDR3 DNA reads TGTGCAAGTCGCCCCCAGGGCTGCTACGAGCAGTACTTC. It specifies CASRPQGCYEQYF.